Listed here are 9 T cell receptor beta chains from one sample, sequenced in a study of response to subunit inactivated influenza vaccine. TCRdb re-derived calls from the RT-PCR reads in MiXCR, one entry per CDR3 protein. The sample holds a few hundred thousand distinct CDR3 sequences; roughly 22% are singletons and the top ten take 10%. Material: PBMCs from blood, obtained 21 months after vaccination. These receptor sequences come from a man between 50 and 69 years old who received an inactivated influenza vaccine.

In this sample, this clonotype turned up a few times. V gene TRBV12-3 or TRBV12-4 combines with J gene TRBJ2-2, with no clear D. CDR3 size: 13 residues. The ends were cut back, 5 bases at V and 6 bases at J, with 10 bases in the middle. The DNA of the CDR3 is TGTGCCAGCAGTCCACCGTCCCCCGGGGAGCTGTTTTTT. Translating it yields CASSPPSPGELFF.

The chain employs TRBV11-2 and TRBJ2-1; maybe TRBD2 (5 bases). Trimming left V 1 base short and J 6 bases short, with 13 bases between. Germline V gene sequence: CDR1 SGHAT, CDR2 FQNNGV. The CDR3 extends over 15 amino acids. The CDR3, as DNA: TGTGCCAGCAGCTTAGGGTTACACCTAGCCAATGAGCAGTTCTTC. This encodes CASSLGLHLANEQFF.

This clonotype was seen at least ten times. The V call is TRBV5-1, the J call TRBJ2-5; D remains unclear. The CDR3 is 13 amino acids. V dropped 0 bases and J dropped 1 base, with 4 bases sitting between them. Per germline, CDR1 SGHRS and CDR2 YFSETQ. The CDR3 coding sequence is TGCGCCAGCAGCTTGGACACCCAAGAGACCCAGTACTTC. This codes for CASSLDTQETQYF.

The chain couples TRBV4-1 to TRBJ2-5; TRBD2 matches at 10 bases. Germline lookup yields CDR1 MGHRA and CDR2 YSYEKL. The CDR3 loop spans 16 amino acids. Unmatched junction bases numbered 6, after V lost 3 bases and J lost 2 bases. CDR3 amino acids: CASSHSSGGTQETQYF. DNA for the CDR3: TGCGCCAGCAGCCACAGTAGCGGGGGGACACAAGAGACCCAGTACTTC.

This clonotype was picked up many times. The CDR3 region has the DNA TGTGCCAGCAGCTTAGCGGGGTTAACCCTCCACTTT. Protein: CASSLAGLTLHF. This rearrangement joins TRBV7-2 to TRBJ1-6; D gene unclear. The length of the CDR3 is 12 residues. The V and J ends lost 0 bases and 14 bases respectively, with 8 bases between them. CDR1 is SGHTA, CDR2 FQGNSA, per germline.

This clonotype was found a few times. This rearrangement joins TRBV5-1 to TRBJ1-5; perhaps TRBD1 as D (5 bases). The CDR3 loop spans 18 amino acids. Trimming removed 1 base from V and 1 base from J, with 18 bases in between. Germline CDR1 SGHRS, CDR2 YFSETQ. The CDR3 reads CASSLSRSWGRSNQPQHF. Written as DNA, the CDR3 is TGCGCCAGCAGCTTGAGCCGGTCCTGGGGGAGGAGCAATCAGCCCCAGCATTTT.

The chain has TRBV7-2 and TRBJ2-3; possibly TRBD1 for D (5 bases). V gave up 6 bases and J gave up 3 bases, with 10 bases separating them. This CDR3 is built from 13 residues. The germline V gene has CDR1 SGHTA and CDR2 FQGNSA. The CDR3 coding sequence is TGTGCCAGCAGGGGGCGTGGGACAGATACGCAGTATTTT. It encodes CASRGRGTDTQYF.

V usage is TRBV12-5 and J usage is TRBJ2-1; 11 nucleotides line up with TRBD2. Germline values: CDR1 LGHNT, CDR2 FRNRAP. There are 13 residues in the CDR3. Unmatched junction bases numbered 4, after V lost 8 bases and J lost 7 bases. CDR3 region: CASCTSGGNEQFF. CDR3 DNA: TGTGCTAGTTGCACTAGCGGGGGAAATGAGCAGTTCTTC.

This clonotype was observed once. The chain links TRBV20-1 to TRBJ2-3, with 10 bases identical to TRBD2. This CDR3 region has 16 residues. Trimming took 2 bases from V and 4 from J; bases not matched to a gene: 9. CDR1 and CDR2 from the germline V gene are DFQATT and SNEGSKA (reference sequence). CDR3 sequence: CSARNPSGSVPDTQYF. In nucleotides, the CDR3 is TGCAGTGCTAGAAATCCTAGCGGGAGTGTCCCAGATACGCAGTATTTT.